This TCR beta chain was found in a study of blood T cell repertoires in COVID-19. Study-level background: Samples of COVID-19 (acute and convalescent) were obtained from the United States, Italy and Spain. From T cells, B-cell-depleted T cells, or PBMCs came the material, which was cDNA or gDNA.

The authors' processing: It was from reference gene primer amplification that nucleated cell counts were estimated. Assay used: immunoSEQ multiplex PCR; TCRdb lists only in-frame clones, some missing. D and trimming were read from the DNA, whereas the V and J calls and clone size are those reported in that table. The table includes some 90,000 clones, 65% to 90% detected once. This CDR3 region has 19 residues. V lost 5 bases, J lost 5 bases, and 16 bases stayed unmatched. CDR1 and CDR2 (germline): SGHTA, FQGTGA. The sequenced sample was peripheral blood. The TCR sequence derives from a woman of 80 years or more with acute or convalescent COVID-19. This chain uses TRBV7-3 with TRBJ1-4; 11 nucleotides agree with TRBD1. DNA for the CDR3: TGTGCCAGCAGCGTAATCATCCCCGGGACAGGGGGAAGGAATGAAAAACTGTTTTTT. This encodes CASSVIIPGTGGRNEKLFF.